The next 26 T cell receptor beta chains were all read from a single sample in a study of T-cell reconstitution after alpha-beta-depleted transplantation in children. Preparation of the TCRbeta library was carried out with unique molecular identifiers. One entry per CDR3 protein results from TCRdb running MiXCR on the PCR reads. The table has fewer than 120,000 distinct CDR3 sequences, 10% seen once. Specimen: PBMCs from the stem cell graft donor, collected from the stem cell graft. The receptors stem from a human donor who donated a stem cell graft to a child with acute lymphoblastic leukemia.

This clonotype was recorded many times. The CDR3 DNA follows: TGTGCCAGCAGTACGGCCGCTAACTATGGCTACACCTTC. This gives the protein CASSTAANYGYTF. The rearrangement joins TRBV25-1 to TRBJ1-2; D not resolved. V dropped 5 bases and J dropped 0 bases, with 7 bases sitting between them. Germline V gene data show CDR1 as MGHDK and CDR2 as SYGVNS. The CDR3 has 13 residues.

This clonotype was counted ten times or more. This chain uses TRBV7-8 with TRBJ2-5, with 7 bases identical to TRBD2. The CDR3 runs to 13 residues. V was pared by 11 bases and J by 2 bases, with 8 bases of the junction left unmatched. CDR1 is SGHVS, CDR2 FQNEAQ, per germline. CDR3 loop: CACQGGWQETQYF. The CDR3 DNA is TGTGCCTGCCAGGGAGGGTGGCAAGAGACCCAGTACTTC.

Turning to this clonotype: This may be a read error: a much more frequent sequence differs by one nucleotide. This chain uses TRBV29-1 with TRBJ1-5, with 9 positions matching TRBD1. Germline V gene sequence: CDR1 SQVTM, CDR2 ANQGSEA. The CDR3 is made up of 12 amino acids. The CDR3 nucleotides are TGCAGCGTCCGGACAGGGGATCAGCCCCACCATTTT. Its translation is CSVRTGDQPHHF.

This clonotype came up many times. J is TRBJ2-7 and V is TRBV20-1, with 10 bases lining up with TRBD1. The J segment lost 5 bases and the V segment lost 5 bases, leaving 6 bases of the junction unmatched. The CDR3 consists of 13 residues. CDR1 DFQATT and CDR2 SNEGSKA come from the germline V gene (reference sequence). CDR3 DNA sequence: TGCAGTGCTCCGGGACAGGGGACCGACGAGCAGTACTTC. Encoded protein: CSAPGQGTDEQYF.

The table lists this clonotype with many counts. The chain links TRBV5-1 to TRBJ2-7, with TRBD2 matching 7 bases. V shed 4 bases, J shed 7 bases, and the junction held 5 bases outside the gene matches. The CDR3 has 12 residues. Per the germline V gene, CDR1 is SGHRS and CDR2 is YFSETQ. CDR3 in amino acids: CASSPGGGEQYF. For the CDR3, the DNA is TGCGCCAGCAGCCCCGGCGGGGGAGAGCAGTACTTC.

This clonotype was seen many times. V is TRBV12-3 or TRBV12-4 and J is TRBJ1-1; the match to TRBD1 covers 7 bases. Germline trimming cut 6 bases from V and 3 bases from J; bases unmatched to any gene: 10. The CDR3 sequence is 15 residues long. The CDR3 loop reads CASSPGQARDTEAFF. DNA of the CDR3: TGTGCCAGCAGCCCCGGACAGGCGCGGGACACTGAAGCTTTCTTT.

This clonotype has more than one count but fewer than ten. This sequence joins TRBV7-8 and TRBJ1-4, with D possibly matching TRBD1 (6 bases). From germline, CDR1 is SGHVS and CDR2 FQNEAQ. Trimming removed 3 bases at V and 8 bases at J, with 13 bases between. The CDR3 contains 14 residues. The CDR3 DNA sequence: TGTGCCAGCAGCTTGTCAGGGGCCGGAGAAAAACTGTTTTTT. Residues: CASSLSGAGEKLFF.

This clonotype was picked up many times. CDR3 residues: CASSLAGGGEQYF. The CDR3 DNA reads as TGTGCCAGCAGCCTAGCGGGAGGCGGGGAGCAGTACTTC. The rearrangement uses TRBV27 and TRBJ2-7, with TRBD2 matching over 11 bases. Germline trimming cut 6 bases from V and 7 bases from J; bases unmatched to any gene: 5. Per germline, CDR1 MNHEY and CDR2 SMNVEV (reference sequence). The CDR3 length is 13 residues.

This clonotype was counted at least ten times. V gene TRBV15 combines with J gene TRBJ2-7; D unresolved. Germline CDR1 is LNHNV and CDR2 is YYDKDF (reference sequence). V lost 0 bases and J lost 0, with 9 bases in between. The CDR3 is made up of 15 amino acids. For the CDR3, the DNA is TGTGCCACCAGCAGAGAGCATTGGGGCTCCTACGAGCAGTACTTC. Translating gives CATSREHWGSYEQYF.

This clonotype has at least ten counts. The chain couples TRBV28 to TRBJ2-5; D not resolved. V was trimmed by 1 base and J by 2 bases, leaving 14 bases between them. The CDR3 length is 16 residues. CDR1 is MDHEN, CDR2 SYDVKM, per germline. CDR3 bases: TGTGCCAGCAGTTTATCTAACATGGGCGGACAAGAGACCCAGTACTTC. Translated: CASSLSNMGGQETQYF.

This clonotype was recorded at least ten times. The CDR3 DNA sequence: TGCAGCGTTCAGGGAGTCACTGAAGCTTTCTTT. Its protein is CSVQGVTEAFF. This sequence joins TRBV29-1 and TRBJ1-1; D might be TRBD1 (5 bases). The germline gives CDR1 SQVTM, CDR2 ANQGSEA. The CDR3 sequence is 11 residues long. V lost 5 bases, J lost 4 bases, and 8 bases lay in between.

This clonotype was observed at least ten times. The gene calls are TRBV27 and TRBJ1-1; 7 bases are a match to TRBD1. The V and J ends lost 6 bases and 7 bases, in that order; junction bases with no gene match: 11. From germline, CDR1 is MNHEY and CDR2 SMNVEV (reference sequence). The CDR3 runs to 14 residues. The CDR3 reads CASRGTVSPFEAFF. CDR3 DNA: TGTGCCAGCAGGGGGACAGTGTCCCCCTTTGAAGCTTTCTTT.

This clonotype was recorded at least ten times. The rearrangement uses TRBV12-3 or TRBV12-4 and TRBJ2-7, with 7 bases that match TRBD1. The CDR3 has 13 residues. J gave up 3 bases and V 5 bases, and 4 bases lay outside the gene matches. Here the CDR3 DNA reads TGTGCCAGCAGTATCGGGGACAGCTACGAGCAGTACTTC. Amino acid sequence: CASSIGDSYEQYF.

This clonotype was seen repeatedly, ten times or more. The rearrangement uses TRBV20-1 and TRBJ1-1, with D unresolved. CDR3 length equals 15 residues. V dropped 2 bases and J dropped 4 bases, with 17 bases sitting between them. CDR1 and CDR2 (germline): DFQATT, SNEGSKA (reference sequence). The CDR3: CSARSRKVSVTEAFF. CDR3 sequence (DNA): TGCAGTGCTAGATCCCGGAAGGTATCGGTCACTGAAGCTTTCTTT.

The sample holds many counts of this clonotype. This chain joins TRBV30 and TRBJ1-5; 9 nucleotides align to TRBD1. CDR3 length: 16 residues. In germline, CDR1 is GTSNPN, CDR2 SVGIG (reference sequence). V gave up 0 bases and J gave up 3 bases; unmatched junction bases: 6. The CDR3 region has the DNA TGTGCCTGGAGTGTACTCGGGACAGGGAACAATCAGCCCCAGCATTTT. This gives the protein CAWSVLGTGNNQPQHF.

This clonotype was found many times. The CDR3 nucleotides are TGTGCCAGCAGCTCGGACGGGCGGAGGGAAAAACTGTTTTTT. Translated: CASSSDGRREKLFF. The rearrangement joins TRBV7-2 to TRBJ1-4; D gene uncertain. Trimming pared 4 bases from V and 8 bases from J, leaving 14 bases between. This CDR3 has 14 amino acids. Germline V lookup: CDR1 SGHTA, CDR2 FQGNSA. The full variable domain, rest sourced from reference TRBV7-2 and TRBJ1-4, is GAGVSQSPSNKVTEKGKDVELRCDPISGHTALYWYRQSLGQGLEFLIYFQGNSAPDKSGLPSDRFSAERTGGSVSTLTIQRTQQEDSAVYLCASSSDGRREKLFFGSGTQLSVL.

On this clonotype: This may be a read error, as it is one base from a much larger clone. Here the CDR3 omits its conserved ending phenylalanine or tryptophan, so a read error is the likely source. The CDR3, as DNA: TGCAGTGCTAGAGATGTACTCGAGCAGTACTTA. Protein product: CSARDVLEQYL. The chain has TRBV20-1 and TRBJ2-7; D unclear. CDR3 length: 11 amino acids. The ends were cut back, 0 bases at V and 6 bases at J, with 6 bases in the middle. CDR1 DFQATT and CDR2 SNEGSKA come from the germline V gene (reference sequence).

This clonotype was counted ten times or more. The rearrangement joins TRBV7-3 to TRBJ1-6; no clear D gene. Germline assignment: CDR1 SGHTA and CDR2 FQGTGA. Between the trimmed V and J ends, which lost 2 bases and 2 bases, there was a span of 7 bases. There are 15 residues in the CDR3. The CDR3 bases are TGTGCCAGCAGCTTAGGAGGGACCTATAATTCACCCCTCCACTTT. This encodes CASSLGGTYNSPLHF. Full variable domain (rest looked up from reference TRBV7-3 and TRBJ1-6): GAGVSQTPSNKVTEKGKYVELRCDPISGHTALYWYRQSLGQGPEFLIYFQGTGAADDSGLPNDRFFAVRPEGSVSTLKIQRTERGDSAVYLCASSLGGTYNSPLHFGNGTRLTVT.

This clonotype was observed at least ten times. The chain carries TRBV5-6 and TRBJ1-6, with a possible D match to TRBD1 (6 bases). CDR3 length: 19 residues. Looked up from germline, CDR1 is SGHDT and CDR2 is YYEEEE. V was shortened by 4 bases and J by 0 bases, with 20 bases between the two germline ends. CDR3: CASSNNSDRSHSYNSPLHF. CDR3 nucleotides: TGTGCCAGCAGCAACAACTCGGACAGATCCCACTCCTATAATTCACCCCTCCACTTT.

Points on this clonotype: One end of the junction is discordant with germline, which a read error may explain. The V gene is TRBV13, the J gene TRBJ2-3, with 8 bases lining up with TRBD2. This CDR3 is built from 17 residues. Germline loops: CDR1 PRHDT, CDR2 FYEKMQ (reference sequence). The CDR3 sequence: CASSLERGGPSTDTHYF. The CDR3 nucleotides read TGTGCCAGCAGCTTAGAACGCGGGGGGCCTAGCACAGATACGCATTATTTT.

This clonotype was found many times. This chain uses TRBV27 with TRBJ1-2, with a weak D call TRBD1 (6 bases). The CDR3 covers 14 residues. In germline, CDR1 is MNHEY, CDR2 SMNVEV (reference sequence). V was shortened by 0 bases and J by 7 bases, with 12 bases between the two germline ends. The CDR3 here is CASSLSGGGAGYTF. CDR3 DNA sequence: TGTGCCAGCAGTTTATCAGGGGGGGGAGCTGGCTACACCTTC.

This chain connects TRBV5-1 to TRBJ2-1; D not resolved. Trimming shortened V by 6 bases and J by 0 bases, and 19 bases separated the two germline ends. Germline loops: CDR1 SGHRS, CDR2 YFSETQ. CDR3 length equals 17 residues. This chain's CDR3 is CASNGVGLGNSYNEQFF. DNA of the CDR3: TGCGCCAGCAATGGTGTAGGGCTTGGAAACTCCTACAATGAGCAGTTCTTC.

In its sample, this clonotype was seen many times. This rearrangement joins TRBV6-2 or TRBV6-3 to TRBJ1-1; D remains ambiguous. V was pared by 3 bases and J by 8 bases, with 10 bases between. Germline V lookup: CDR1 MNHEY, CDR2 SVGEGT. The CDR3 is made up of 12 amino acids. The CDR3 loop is CASSYAANEAFF. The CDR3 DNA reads TGTGCCAGCAGTTATGCTGCAAACGAAGCTTTCTTT.

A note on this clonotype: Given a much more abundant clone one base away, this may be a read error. The CDR3 sequence is CASSDGSFYDQYF. The CDR3, as DNA: TGTGCCAGCAGTGACGGGTCTTTCTACGACCAGTACTTC. The chain carries TRBV6-4 and TRBJ2-7; no definite D call. Germline loops: CDR1 MRHNA, CDR2 SNTAGT. This CDR3 has 13 residues.

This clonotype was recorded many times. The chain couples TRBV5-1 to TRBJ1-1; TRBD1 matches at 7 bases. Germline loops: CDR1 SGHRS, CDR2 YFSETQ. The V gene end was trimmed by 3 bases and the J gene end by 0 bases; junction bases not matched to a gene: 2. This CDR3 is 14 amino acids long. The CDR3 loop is CASSYRGLNTEAFF. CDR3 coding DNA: TGCGCCAGCAGCTACAGGGGATTGAACACTGAAGCTTTCTTT.

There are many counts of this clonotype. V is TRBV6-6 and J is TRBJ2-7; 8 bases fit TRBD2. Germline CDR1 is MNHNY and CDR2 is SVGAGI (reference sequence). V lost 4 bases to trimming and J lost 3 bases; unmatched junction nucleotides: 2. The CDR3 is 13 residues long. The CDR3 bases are TGTGCCAGCAGTTCCCTAGCGGGCTACGAGCAGTACTTC. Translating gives CASSSLAGYEQYF.